The 32 T cell receptor beta chains given below trace back to one sample, sequenced in a study of CXCR3-negative and CXCR3-positive naive CD8 T cells. UMI-labeled 5' RACE TRB cDNA libraries were prepared from the cells. TCRdb reprocessed the 5' RACE reads and stores each CDR3 protein as one record, lacking DNA. The record lists around 52,000 distinct CDR3 sequences, of which the ten most abundant hold about 20%. The sequenced sample was memory CD8+ T cells from blood. Receptors originate from a human donor in good health. Some clones in this sample may be carry-over from other donors' samples.

J is TRBJ2-2 and V is TRBV6-5; TCRdb's D call of TRBD2 is untestable without DNA. CDR1 is MNHEY, CDR2 SVGAGI, per germline. The CDR3 is 16 residues long. CDR3 region: CASSYTPGLLAGELFF.

The V gene is TRBV7-6, the J gene TRBJ1-1; TCRdb reports TRBD1, a call that lacks DNA to check it against. CDR1 is SGHVS, CDR2 FNYEAQ, per germline. The length of the CDR3 is 15 residues. This CDR3 is CASSLGQGLNTEAFF.

The V gene is TRBV5-1, the J gene TRBJ2-2; TCRdb reports TRBD1, a call that lacks DNA to check it against. There are 17 residues in the CDR3. CDR1 and CDR2 (germline): SGHRS, YFSETQ. The CDR3 loop is CASSPYRDRGPGGELFF.

The chain joins TRBV21-1 to TRBJ2-1; the TRBD2 assignment by TCRdb is unverifiable without DNA. TRBV21-1 is a known pseudogene. The CDR3 is made up of 15 amino acids. CDR3 in amino acids: CASLFLAGVHNEQFF.

V usage is TRBV7-6 and J usage is TRBJ2-7. Germline CDR1 is SGHVS and CDR2 is FNYEAQ. This CDR3 has 12 amino acids. Here the CDR3 reads CASSSVVGEQYF.

The chain carries TRBV20-1 and TRBJ2-7; the D call from TCRdb, TRBD1, cannot be confirmed without DNA. This CDR3 is 16 amino acids long. The germline V gene encodes CDR1 DFQATT and CDR2 SNEGSKA (reference sequence). This CDR3 reads CSARDSWQGATYEQYF.

J is TRBJ1-2 and V is TRBV6-1. Germline lookup yields CDR1 MNHNS and CDR2 SASEGT. CDR3 length: 14 amino acids. The CDR3 sequence is CASSESLSPYGYTF.

The V gene is TRBV29-1, the J gene TRBJ2-1; TCRdb gives TRBD1 as the D gene, but with no DNA this cannot be confirmed. Germline CDR1 SQVTM, CDR2 ANQGSEA. This CDR3 comprises 17 residues. CDR3 sequence reads: CSGQGSGTGVTHNEQFF.

The chain carries TRBV28 and TRBJ2-1; no DNA is available, so the TRBD2 call from TCRdb remains unchecked. Germline loops: CDR1 MDHEN, CDR2 SYDVKM. This CDR3 region has 14 residues. The CDR3 loop is CASSQTSGGREQFF.

The chain links TRBV29-1 to TRBJ2-7; the TCRdb D gene call, TRBD2, has no DNA to confirm it. Germline lookup yields CDR1 SQVTM and CDR2 ANQGSEA. The CDR3 is 14 residues long. CDR3: CSVSGHALLYEQYF.

V gene TRBV20-1 combines with J gene TRBJ1-1; the TCRdb call, TRBD1, lacks DNA for checking. The CDR3 runs 15 residues. Germline CDR1 and CDR2: DFQATT and SNEGSKA (reference sequence). The chain's CDR3 is CSAIDLDRPNTEAFF.

The chain has TRBV7-9 and TRBJ1-1; TCRdb's D call of TRBD1 is untestable without DNA. CDR1 is SEHNR and CDR2 is FQNEAQ in the germline V gene (reference sequence). CDR3 length equals 14 residues. CDR3 amino acids: CASSRPPRNTEAFF.

The V gene is TRBV7-9, the J gene TRBJ2-3; TCRdb returns TRBD2, unconfirmable since there is no DNA. The germline V gene encodes CDR1 SEHNR and CDR2 FQNEAQ (reference sequence). The CDR3 runs 13 residues. The CDR3 spells CASSQEGPATQYF. Full variable domain (remainder filled in from reference TRBV7-9 and TRBJ2-3): DTGVSQNPRHKITKRGQNVTFRCDPISEHNRLYWYRQTLGQGPEFLTYFQNEAQLEKSRLLSDRFSAERPKGSFSTLEIQRTEQGDSAMYLCASSQEGPATQYFGPGTRLTVL.

The genes are TRBV5-1 and TRBJ1-1; lacking DNA, the TRBD1 call made by TCRdb goes unchecked. The germline gives CDR1 SGHRS, CDR2 YFSETQ. The CDR3 loop spans 12 amino acids. This CDR3 is CASSTYPGEAFF.

This rearrangement joins TRBV6-5 to TRBJ2-7; checking the TCRdb D call of TRBD1 is not possible without DNA. This CDR3 comprises 17 residues. Per germline, CDR1 MNHEY and CDR2 SVGAGI. The CDR3 reads CASSYSLNRRSRAEQYF.

The CDR3 region is CASSLVGGTLSVEQYF. V gene TRBV7-9 combines with J gene TRBJ2-7; TCRdb's D call, TRBD1, is unchecked because there is no DNA. CDR1 and CDR2 from the germline V gene are SEHNR and FQNEAQ (reference sequence). The CDR3 runs 16 residues. The complete variable domain, with remaining parts taken from reference TRBV7-9 and TRBJ2-7, reads DTGVSQNPRHKITKRGQNVTFRCDPISEHNRLYWYRQTLGQGPEFLTYFQNEAQLEKSRLLSDRFSAERPKGSFSTLEIQRTEQGDSAMYLCASSLVGGTLSVEQYFGPGTRLTVT.

This chain joins TRBV29-1 and TRBJ2-1; checking the TCRdb D call of TRBD2 is not possible without DNA. The CDR3 contains 13 residues. Germline assignment: CDR1 SQVTM and CDR2 ANQGSEA. CDR3 loop: CSVELRDYNEQFF.

This sequence joins TRBV5-6 and TRBJ2-3. The CDR3 contains 14 residues. Looked up from germline, CDR1 is SGHDT and CDR2 is YYEEEE. The CDR3 loop reads CASSPAGSADTQYF.

The chain recombines TRBV6-2 or TRBV6-3 with TRBJ2-1; there is no DNA to check the TCRdb D call of TRBD1. Per the germline V gene, CDR1 is MNHEY and CDR2 is SVGEGT. This CDR3 has 12 amino acids. CDR3 loop: CASGWGLQEQFF.

This chain uses TRBV4-3 with TRBJ1-2; TCRdb proposes TRBD1, but this gene call is untestable without DNA. The CDR3 loop spans 13 amino acids. Germline CDR1 LGHNA, CDR2 YSLEER. The CDR3: CASSHLDSYGYTF.

The V gene is TRBV6-1, the J gene TRBJ2-1. The CDR3 contains 13 residues. CDR1 is MNHNS and CDR2 is SASEGT in the germline V gene. Here the CDR3 reads CASSAASNNEQFF.

The V gene is TRBV20-1, the J gene TRBJ1-2; TCRdb proposes TRBD1, but this gene call is untestable without DNA. Germline lookup yields CDR1 DFQATT and CDR2 SNEGSKA (reference sequence). The CDR3 is 16 residues long. The CDR3 reads CSASDRTGRLNYGYTF.

The J gene is TRBJ2-6, the V gene TRBV6-2 or TRBV6-3; without DNA, the TCRdb call of TRBD1 cannot be checked. The CDR3 loop spans 20 amino acids. The germline gives CDR1 MNHEY, CDR2 SVGEGT. The CDR3 protein is CASSSIGTGGTFTGANVLTF.

V and J are TRBV12-3 or TRBV12-4 and TRBJ2-2. This CDR3 has 12 residues. The CDR3 protein is CASSFGSGELFF.

This chain connects TRBV6-5 to TRBJ2-7; the TCRdb call, TRBD1, lacks DNA for checking. From germline, CDR1 is MNHEY and CDR2 SVGAGI. The CDR3 sequence is 15 residues long. The CDR3 reads CASSSLLGAQYEQYF.

The chain carries TRBV20-1 and TRBJ1-2; TCRdb's D call, TRBD1, is unchecked because there is no DNA. Germline lookup yields CDR1 DFQATT and CDR2 SNEGSKA (reference sequence). The CDR3 has 14 residues. The CDR3 region is CSASPDHRNYGYTF.

This chain uses TRBV28 with TRBJ2-7; the TCRdb D gene call, TRBD1, has no DNA to confirm it. Germline assignment: CDR1 MDHEN and CDR2 SYDVKM. The CDR3 is made up of 14 amino acids. The CDR3 region is CASSWGAGLNEQYF.

This chain's CDR3 is CSVAGGPGSYEQYF. The chain carries TRBV29-1 and TRBJ2-7; with no DNA, the TCRdb D assignment of TRBD2 cannot be verified. The CDR3 is 14 residues long. Germline V gene lookup returns CDR1 SQVTM and CDR2 ANQGSEA.

The chain uses TRBV4-1 and TRBJ1-5; TCRdb selects TRBD1, and the lack of DNA leaves this call unchecked. This CDR3 is 14 amino acids long. Germline V gene lookup returns CDR1 MGHRA and CDR2 YSYEKL. Here the CDR3 reads CASSQGTGNQPQHF.

The V and J genes are TRBV15 and TRBJ2-7. In germline, CDR1 is LNHNV, CDR2 YYDKDF (reference sequence). The CDR3 covers 15 residues. The CDR3 sequence: CATSRAEISSYEQYF.

The chain uses TRBV12-3 or TRBV12-4 and TRBJ2-5; the D call from TCRdb, TRBD1, cannot be confirmed without DNA. The CDR3 length is 16 residues. CDR3 residues: CASSLRTGTGEETQYF.

The chain couples TRBV10-2 to TRBJ2-3; the TCRdb D gene call, TRBD1, has no DNA to confirm it. Per the germline V gene, CDR1 is WSHSY and CDR2 is SAAADI. CDR3 size: 15 residues. The CDR3 protein is CASSDRGDNTDTQYF.